Listed below are T cell receptor beta chains from one sample, sequenced in a study of cytomegalovirus exposure and HLA in healthy donors. The data were produced by immunoSEQ multiplex PCR, yet TCRdb's version contains in-frame clones alone and is incomplete. The table has 170,000 or so clones, roughly three quarters seen once; the top ten hold less than 15%. The sequencing input was PBMCs. The receptor set was obtained from a woman aged 50 to 60 in good health and CMV-seropositive. The CDR3 runs from the conserved cysteine through the conserved F or W. D genes are given only for firm matches. Clone size is given for some rows only: seen once, a few or many times, or a class if the clone is expanded.

size,J,V,D,CDR3,DNA
.,TRBJ1-1,TRBV6-6,TRBD1,CASSWTGALNTEAFF,TGTGCCAGCAGTTGGACAGGGGCTCTGAACACTGAAGCTTTCTTT
.,TRBJ1-1,TRBV10-3,.,CAIRGAGNTEAFF,TGTGCCATCAGGGGGGCAGGGAACACTGAAGCTTTCTTT
.,TRBJ2-3,TRBV5-8,TRBD1,CASSLEYGQGTDTQYF,TGTGCCAGCAGCTTGGAGTACGGACAGGGCACAGATACGCAGTATTTT
.,TRBJ1-6,TRBV9,.,CASSARVLDSPLHF,TGTGCCAGCAGCGCCAGGGTTCTGGATTCACCCCTCCACTTT
.,TRBJ1-1,TRBV27,TRBD1,CASSLRGGVTEAFF,TGTGCCAGCAGTTTGAGAGGGGGCGTCACTGAAGCTTTCTTT
once,TRBJ2-7,TRBV6-1,TRBD1,CASGGDREGEQYF,TGTGCCAGCGGGGGGGACAGGGAGGGCGAGCAGTACTTC
.,TRBJ2-6,TRBV18,.,CASSPRTGVGANVLTF,TGTGCCAGCTCACCACGAACGGGGGTGGGGGCCAACGTCCTGACTTTC
.,TRBJ2-7,TRBV6-6,TRBD2,CASSFLRGGSEQYF,TGTGCCAGCAGTTTTCTTCGGGGGGGCTCCGAGCAGTACTTC
once,TRBJ1-2,TRBV7-9,.,CASSLPGAYGYTF,TGTGCCAGCAGCTTACCAGGGGCCTATGGCTACACCTTC
few,TRBJ2-3,TRBV7-2,.,CASSLSAQQADTQYF,TGTGCCAGCAGCTTATCCGCCCAGCAGGCAGATACGCAGTATTTT
.,TRBJ1-2,TRBV7-9,.,CASSQAGGYGYTF,TGTGCCAGCAGCCAAGCGGGAGGGTATGGCTACACCTTC
.,TRBJ1-6,TRBV6-5,.,CASSGLGSSNSPLHF,TGTGCCAGCAGTGGCCTAGGCAGCTCCAATTCACCCCTCCACTTT
.,TRBJ2-1,TRBV5-1,.,CASADRYYNEQFF,TGCGCCAGTGCGGACAGATACTACAATGAGCAGTTCTTC
few,TRBJ2-5,TRBV15,TRBD2,CATSTRGGGETQYF,TGTGCCACCAGCACGCGGGGGGGCGGTGAGACCCAGTACTTC
.,TRBJ1-1,TRBV6-5,.,CASGWSGAEAFF,TGTGCCAGCGGGTGGAGCGGCGCTGAAGCTTTCTTT